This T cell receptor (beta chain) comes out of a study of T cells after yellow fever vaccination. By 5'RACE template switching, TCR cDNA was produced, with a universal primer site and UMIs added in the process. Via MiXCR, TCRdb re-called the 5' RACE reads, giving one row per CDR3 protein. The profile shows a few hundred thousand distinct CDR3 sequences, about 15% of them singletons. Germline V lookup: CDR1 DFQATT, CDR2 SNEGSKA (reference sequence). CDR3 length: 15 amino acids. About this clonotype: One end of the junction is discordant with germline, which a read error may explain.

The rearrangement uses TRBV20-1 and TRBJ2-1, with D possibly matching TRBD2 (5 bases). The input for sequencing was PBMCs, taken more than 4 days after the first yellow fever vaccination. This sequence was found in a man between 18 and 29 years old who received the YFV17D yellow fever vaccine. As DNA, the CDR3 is TGCAGTGCTAGAGATTTAGTAGTTGACTACAATGAGCAGCTCTTC. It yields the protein CSARDLVVDYNEQLF.